The 30 T cell receptor beta chains listed next were all sequenced from one sample in a study of neurological immune-mediated disorders. The time point here: longitudinal time-point 2. TCRdb recomputed calls from the 5' RACE reads with MiXCR, one row per CDR3 protein. Of tens of thousands of distinct CDR3 sequences detected, more than 7.5% appear once; the ten largest clones hold under 15%. What was sequenced was PBMCs. The receptors shown here come from a man between 25 and 39 years old in good health.

This clonotype was seen repeatedly, ten times or more. The chain recombines TRBV5-1 with TRBJ2-1; possibly TRBD2 for D (6 bases). Trimming removed 2 bases at V and 6 bases at J, with 9 bases between. Germline V CDR1 and CDR2: SGHRS, YFSETQ. The length of the CDR3 is 13 residues. The CDR3 loop is CASSFGEANEQFF. CDR3 DNA: TGCGCCAGCAGCTTCGGGGAGGCCAATGAGCAGTTCTTC.

The table lists this clonotype with a few counts. The chain joins TRBV11-2 to TRBJ2-3, with 9 bases aligning to TRBD2. Trimming at V came to 3 bases and at J to 2 bases, leaving 6 bases not matched to a gene. The germline V gene has CDR1 SGHAT and CDR2 FQNNGV. The CDR3 contains 16 residues. CDR3 DNA sequence: TGTGCCAGCAGCTTCTTATCTAGCGGGACCACAGATACGCAGTATTTT. This gives the protein CASSFLSSGTTDTQYF. Looking up the rest from reference TRBV11-2 and TRBJ2-3 gives the full variable domain: EAGVAQSPRYKIIEKRQSVAFWCNPISGHATLYWYQQILGQGPKLLIQFQNNGVVDDSQLPKDRFSAERLKGVDSTLKIQPAKLEDSAVYLCASSFLSSGTTDTQYFGPGTRLTVL.

This clonotype was counted at least ten times. This chain uses TRBV6-4 with TRBJ2-3, with 9 positions matching TRBD1. V was pared by 4 bases and J by 4 bases, with 3 bases of the junction left unmatched. Germline V CDR1 and CDR2: MRHNA, SNTAGT. The CDR3 loop spans 14 amino acids. CDR3 region: CASSAGTGSDTQYF. CDR3 in DNA: TGTGCCAGCAGTGCCGGGACAGGGTCAGATACGCAGTATTTT.

This clonotype was detected many times. This chain joins TRBV29-1 and TRBJ2-5, with D perhaps assigned TRBD1 or TRBD2 (6 bases each). The CDR3 runs to 17 residues. Germline CDR1 and CDR2: SQVTM and ANQGSEA. Trimming stripped 1 base from V and 2 bases from J, with 20 bases between. The CDR3 spells CSVEVPLSRGHQETQYF. The CDR3 region has the DNA TGCAGCGTTGAAGTACCTCTCTCGCGGGGACATCAAGAGACCCAGTACTTC.

This clonotype was recorded at least ten times. The rearrangement joins TRBV20-1 to TRBJ2-7; TRBD1 aligns across 7 bases. Germline values: CDR1 DFQATT, CDR2 SNEGSKA (reference sequence). CDR3 length: 13 amino acids. V shed 6 bases, J shed 6 bases, and the junction held 11 bases outside the gene matches. The CDR3 protein is CSAVGGLRGEQYF. The CDR3 DNA follows: TGCAGTGCCGTAGGGGGCCTACGGGGCGAGCAGTACTTC.

In this sample, this clonotype turned up many times. This chain joins TRBV10-2 and TRBJ2-3; 9 bases match TRBD2. This CDR3 comprises 18 residues. CDR1 is WSHSY, CDR2 SAAADI, per germline. J was trimmed by 0 bases and V by 3 bases; bases with no gene match: 10. CDR3 protein: CASSDRASGMESTDTQYF. The CDR3 region has the DNA TGCGCCAGCAGTGATCGAGCTAGCGGGATGGAAAGCACAGATACGCAGTATTTT.

Only a few counts were recorded for this clonotype. J is TRBJ2-3 and V is TRBV27; D could derive from TRBD1 or TRBD2 (5 bases each). This CDR3 is built from 15 residues. V gave up 2 bases and J gave up 2 bases, with 11 bases separating them. Germline V gives CDR1 MNHEY, CDR2 SMNVEV (reference sequence). The CDR3 DNA sequence: TGTGCCAGCAGTTTAGGGGGATCTGACACAGATACGCAGTATTTT. Encoded protein: CASSLGGSDTDTQYF.

This clonotype has ten or more counts. The genes are TRBV10-3 and TRBJ2-5; D tentatively fits TRBD1 or TRBD2 (5 bases each). This CDR3 has 13 amino acids. Trimming left V 0 bases short and J 5 bases short, with 7 bases between. Germline CDR1 and CDR2: ENHRY and SYGVKD. The CDR3 loop reads CAISESGRETQYF. The DNA of the CDR3 is TGTGCCATCAGTGAGTCGGGACGGGAGACCCAGTACTTC.

This clonotype was counted ten times or more. The chain uses TRBV11-2 and TRBJ2-1; TRBD1 aligns across 10 bases. The CDR3 runs to 16 residues. V was clipped by 3 bases and J by 4 bases; unmatched bases: 6. Germline loops: CDR1 SGHAT, CDR2 FQNNGV. CDR3 DNA: TGTGCCAGCAGCTTTTACGGGACAGGGGTATACAATGAGCAGTTCTTC. Translated: CASSFYGTGVYNEQFF.

The sample holds many counts of this clonotype. V gene TRBV5-6 combines with J gene TRBJ1-6; D not certain. From germline, CDR1 is SGHDT and CDR2 YYEEEE. Trimming cost V 2 bases and J 4 bases, with 13 bases left between them. The CDR3 consists of 16 residues. In DNA, the CDR3 is TGTGCCAGCAGCTTAGACGGCTCCTCTTATAATTCACCCCTCCACTTT. Protein: CASSLDGSSYNSPLHF.

There are a few counts of this clonotype. The gene calls are TRBV20-1 and TRBJ2-7; 7 bases are shared with TRBD2. Per the germline V gene, CDR1 is DFQATT and CDR2 is SNEGSKA (reference sequence). V lost 3 bases, J lost 1 base, and 6 bases stayed unmatched. CDR3 length: 14 amino acids. The CDR3 here is CSASRWEGSYEQYF. The DNA for the CDR3 is TGCAGTGCTAGTAGGTGGGAGGGGTCCTACGAGCAGTACTTC.

This clonotype was found many times. The V call is TRBV29-1, the J call TRBJ1-5; no clear D gene. The germline V and J ends were trimmed by 5 bases and 4 bases, with 12 bases remaining between them. The CDR3 is 13 residues long. Germline CDR1 is SQVTM and CDR2 is ANQGSEA. The CDR3 here is CSVYPGGNQPQHF. CDR3 sequence (DNA): TGCAGCGTTTACCCAGGCGGGAATCAGCCCCAGCATTTT.

This clonotype was recorded a few times. J is TRBJ2-3 and V is TRBV3-1; D gene uncertain. This CDR3 contains 14 residues. V lost 9 bases and J lost 4, with 17 bases in between. CDR1 and CDR2 from the germline V gene are LGHDT and YNNKEL (reference sequence). This chain's CDR3 is CASSSATGPDTQYF. CDR3 bases: TGTGCCAGTTCTTCGGCTACGGGCCCAGATACGCAGTATTTT.

This clonotype came up many times. The CDR3 nucleotides are TGTGCCAGCAGCTTAAATTCCCGCTCTGGGGCCAACGTCCTGACTTTC. Translated: CASSLNSRSGANVLTF. The chain carries TRBV7-3 and TRBJ2-6; no clear D gene. Trimming removed 1 base from V and 0 bases from J, with 7 bases in between. This CDR3 is 16 amino acids long. Germline V CDR1 and CDR2: SGHTA, FQGTGA.

This clonotype appeared many times. The V gene is TRBV3-1, the J gene TRBJ1-1, with 11 bases fitting TRBD1. CDR3 size: 14 residues. Germline V gene sequence: CDR1 LGHDT, CDR2 YNNKEL (reference sequence). J was trimmed by 11 bases and V by 4 bases; bases with no gene match: 9. The CDR3 sequence: CASSLGTGGLAAFF. The CDR3 DNA is TGTGCCAGCAGCCTCGGGACAGGGGGGTTGGCGGCTTTCTTT.

This clonotype appeared many times. This chain links TRBV4-2 with TRBJ2-3; D unresolved. V lost 8 bases and J 4 bases, leaving 22 bases between the germline ends. The CDR3 covers 16 residues. Germline V gene sequence: CDR1 LGHNA, CDR2 YNFKEQ. The CDR3, as DNA: TGTGCCAGCTCCCCGGGCCCTCTCGGCCAAGCAGATACGCAGTATTTT. Encoded protein: CASSPGPLGQADTQYF.

The genes are TRBV28 and TRBJ2-4, with D perhaps given as TRBD1 or TRBD2 (6 bases each). The CDR3 totals 13 residues. Per germline, CDR1 MDHEN and CDR2 SYDVKM. V was shortened by 7 bases and J by 5 bases, with 12 bases between the two germline ends. CDR3 in DNA: TGTGCCAGCACTCGAAGGGGGGAAAACATTCAGTACTTC. Residues: CASTRRGENIQYF. The complete variable domain, with remaining parts taken from reference TRBV28 and TRBJ2-4, reads DVKVTQSSRYLVKRTGEKVFLECVQDMDHENMFWYRQDPGLGLRLIYFSYDVKMKEKGDIPEGYSVSREKKERFSLILESASTNQTSMYLCASTRRGENIQYFGAGTRLSVL.

This clonotype was seen at least ten times. The chain joins TRBV4-2 to TRBJ2-3; 8 bases are shared with TRBD2. Germline values: CDR1 LGHNA, CDR2 YNFKEQ. V lost 1 base, J lost 2 bases, and 5 bases stayed unmatched. The CDR3 length is 16 residues. DNA of the CDR3: TGTGCCAGCAGCCAAGTAAGCGGGAGCGCCACAGATACGCAGTATTTT. Its protein product is CASSQVSGSATDTQYF.

This clonotype was counted at least ten times. The chain carries TRBV12-3 or TRBV12-4 and TRBJ2-5; the match to TRBD2 covers 8 bases. After removal of 6 bases from V and 0 bases from J, the junction contained 0 bases not matched to a gene. This CDR3 contains 13 residues. CDR3 in DNA: TGTGCCAGCAGGACTAGCGACCAAGAGACCCAGTACTTC. Protein: CASRTSDQETQYF.

This clonotype was seen ten or more times. The gene calls are TRBV4-3 and TRBJ2-7, with TRBD1 identical over 8 bases. J lost 0 bases, V lost 0 bases, and 4 bases had no gene match. This CDR3 comprises 16 residues. CDR1 LGHNA and CDR2 YSLEER come from the germline V gene. This CDR3 is CASSQEETGDSYEQYF. Here the CDR3 DNA reads TGCGCCAGCAGCCAAGAGGAGACAGGGGACTCCTACGAGCAGTACTTC.

This clonotype occurred many times. V and J are TRBV29-1 and TRBJ2-3; D is unresolved. Germline loops: CDR1 SQVTM, CDR2 ANQGSEA. Trimming took off 7 bases at V and 4 bases at J, with 12 bases between the two ends. CDR3 length: 12 amino acids. The CDR3 region is CSARSGPDTQYF. In DNA form, the CDR3 reads TGCAGCGCCCGATCCGGCCCAGATACGCAGTATTTT.

This clonotype was detected only a few times. The chain recombines TRBV5-1 with TRBJ2-1, with TRBD2 matching 7 bases. Germline values: CDR1 SGHRS, CDR2 YFSETQ. This CDR3 region has 16 residues. The junction had 6 bases not matched to a gene; V was cut back by 0 bases and J by 3 bases. The chain's CDR3 is CASSLVAGEIYNEQFF. In DNA, the CDR3 is TGCGCCAGCAGCTTGGTCGCGGGAGAGATCTACAATGAGCAGTTCTTC.

This clonotype was counted many times. V usage is TRBV3-1 and J usage is TRBJ2-3; 10 bases are a match to TRBD2. CDR3 size: 19 residues. Germline CDR1 and CDR2: LGHDT and YNNKEL (reference sequence). V gave up 0 bases and J gave up 2 bases; unmatched junction bases: 11. In DNA form, the CDR3 reads TGTGCCAGCAGCCAAGATTGGGACAAGACTAGCGGGCACACAGATACGCAGTATTTT. The encoded protein is CASSQDWDKTSGHTDTQYF.

This clonotype has at least ten counts. The J gene is TRBJ2-1, the V gene TRBV12-3 or TRBV12-4, with 9 nucleotides matching TRBD2. CDR3 size: 16 residues. V was pared by 11 bases and J by 4 bases, with 15 bases of the junction left unmatched. Here the CDR3 reads CAGSRGGAGGYNEQFF. CDR3 nucleotides: TGTGCCGGATCCCGAGGGGGAGCGGGAGGATACAATGAGCAGTTCTTC.

This clonotype was observed many times. The CDR3 reads CASSPYELGGRDTGELFF. CDR3 in DNA: TGTGCCAGCAGTCCCTACGAACTAGGCGGGAGGGACACCGGGGAGCTGTTTTTT. The chain is built from TRBV28 and TRBJ2-2; TRBD2 aligns across 9 bases. There are 18 residues in the CDR3. The germline V gene has CDR1 MDHEN and CDR2 SYDVKM. The J segment lost 3 bases and the V segment lost 5 bases, leaving 13 bases of the junction unmatched.

This clonotype was seen at least ten times. The gene calls are TRBV7-2 and TRBJ1-5; no clear D gene. V shed 4 bases and J shed 4 bases, with 8 bases lying between them. Germline V lookup: CDR1 SGHTA, CDR2 FQGNSA. This CDR3 region has 13 residues. The CDR3 bases are TGTGCCAGCAGCTCACGCTCAAATCAGCCCCAGCATTTT. Translation gives CASSSRSNQPQHF.

This clonotype appeared many times. The V and J genes are TRBV6-2 or TRBV6-3 and TRBJ1-2; D not resolved. V lost 4 bases and J 1 base, leaving 10 bases between the germline ends. The CDR3 covers 14 residues. Germline CDR1 MNHEY, CDR2 SVGEGT. The CDR3 bases are TGTGCCAGCAGTTGGAGCTCAGTTAACTATGGCTACACCTTC. Protein: CASSWSSVNYGYTF.

This clonotype was counted a few times. Here the CDR3 reads CASREGTPEFGKLFF. Written as DNA, the CDR3 is TGTGCCAGCAGGGAGGGGACCCCGGAGTTCGGAAAACTGTTTTTT. The chain recombines TRBV12-3 or TRBV12-4 with TRBJ1-4; possibly TRBD1 for D (5 bases). Trimming removed 6 bases from V and 10 bases from J, with 21 bases in between. This CDR3 is built from 15 residues.

This clonotype was observed many times. The V call is TRBV15, the J call TRBJ2-7; D is uncertain. Germline V gives CDR1 LNHNV, CDR2 YYDKDF (reference sequence). V was pared by 0 bases and J by 5 bases, with 8 bases between. The length of the CDR3 is 13 residues. For the CDR3, the DNA is TGTGCCACCAGCAGAGATAACCCCCACGAGCAGTACTTC. Its protein product is CATSRDNPHEQYF.

This clonotype was seen at least ten times. The V call is TRBV5-1, the J call TRBJ2-2, with a weak D call TRBD2 (5 bases). The CDR3 is 15 amino acids. Germline CDR1 SGHRS, CDR2 YFSETQ. The V and J ends lost 4 bases and 1 base respectively, with 11 bases between them. For the CDR3, the DNA is TGCGCCAGCAGCCGAGCGGACCTGAACACCGGGGAGCTGTTTTTT. As protein: CASSRADLNTGELFF. Using reference TRBV5-1 and TRBJ2-2 for the parts outside the CDR3, the full variable domain is KAGVTQTPRYLIKTRGQQVTLSCSPISGHRSVSWYQQTPGQGLQFLFEYFSETQRNKGNFPGRFSGRQFSNSRSEMNVSTLELGDSALYLCASSRADLNTGELFFGEGSRLTVL.